A single TCR beta chain is shown here with its context. No antigen is known for it. The input lacks base qualities; no much larger clone sits a single base away. The data belong to a study of cytomegalovirus exposure and HLA in healthy donors (dated by TCRdb to the late 2010s). Looking at the study overall: In an earlier analysis of 450 to 750 of the donors, under 300 Gb of sequence data and 117 million unique TCR beta sequences from roughly 200 million T cells were reported. About 280 gigabases of sequencing data and approximately 80 million unique TCR sequences were included in an early release covering roughly 700 HLA-typed donors. Among the roughly 390 genotyped donors, approximately 81% belonged to the genetic ancestry cluster associated with self-reported Caucasian donors. The aim of the study was to test whether cataloging public T cell receptors could identify signatures of past pathogen exposure. The T cell repertoires of around 670 subjects were profiled by immunosequencing and related to cytomegalovirus serostatus. A separate validation cohort of over a hundred different subjects was used in addition to the approximately 700-subject first cohort. The study combined high-throughput TCR immunosequencing, statistical association of individual TCRs with disease status, and machine learning to predict cytomegalovirus infection status. In a later analysis, previously published TCR beta repertoires from 500 to 750 donors were re-analyzed and high-resolution HLA genotyping was added so that TCR occurrence patterns could be studied. In the later analysis, no new phenotypic data were used to find candidate immune exposures; instead, reliance was placed on TCR beta sequences and their occurrence across donors. An earlier analysis of around 580 of the donors used high-throughput TCR beta sequencing to judge whether each TCR beta V gene segment behaved as functional or pseudogenic. Donor age, sex, ethnicity and CMV serostatus were collected together with the repertoire data. A later genetic analysis took genome-wide SNP genotypes for about three fifths of the roughly 700 donors and used that subset as a discovery cohort. Every discovery cohort repertoire had been produced on one sequencing platform. Class I and class II HLA loci were covered by the typing at four-digit resolution. The number of typed donors differed by locus: 629-630 for A, B, C, DRB1 and DQB1; some 500 for DQA1; approximately 610 for DPA1; and around 490 for DPB1. Roughly 5 DR-DQ haplotypes were treated as single units for association and clustering because of strong linkage in the cohort. Among roughly 400 genotyped donors of the cohort, an average of approximately 250,000 unique TCR beta nucleotide sequences were sequenced per donor, around 20% of them non-productive. What the study reported, not specific to this receptor: The only immune exposure information available for the cohort was CMV serostatus. Because counts were too low, 15 to 20 rarely observed V segments, including chromosome 9 orphons, were excluded from the earlier analysis of around 640 of the donors. A few of the identified cytomegalovirus-associated TCR beta chains were confirmed in vitro to be specific for cytomegalovirus antigens. The authors suggested that the approach could potentially be generalized to other disease states and immunological phenotypes. A later analysis found that TCR association rates varied across HLA loci, with DRB1 alleles showing the most associated TCRs and HLA-C alleles the fewest. Because HLA typing was missing for some donors at each locus, association tests included only the typed subset. The 87-base-pair reads could not distinguish some IMGT-functional V segments, including TRBV6-2 and TRBV6-3, so those segments were excluded. A further reported finding was that TCR beta sequences accurately predicted the HLA-A and HLA-B alleles for most subjects in the first cohort. In a later analysis, most CMV-associated TCR beta chains were found to appear HLA-restricted, with HLA associations seemingly driven largely by CMV exposure. Compared with the approximately 600-donor mean, donors in an Asian-associated ancestry cluster had fewer N-insertions in productive TCRs, according to a later genetic analysis. The cohort was sequenced for TCR beta chains only, and without alpha or paired-chain data the features that could be detected were limited. An earlier analysis of approximately 600 of the donors showed that most TCR beta V segments appeared in productive rearrangements either about 90% or about 30% of the time, which broadly matched IMGT annotations. Correlated functional status among segregating V segments might reflect linkage disequilibrium, but an unknown experimental factor could not be ruled out. A cluster of highly shared sequence variants was judged likely to be a technical artifact of the sequencing pipeline. Specific HLA alleles were associated with 15,000 to 20,000 TCR beta sequences at a false discovery rate of 0.05 in a later analysis. Assigning TCR associations to individual alleles was difficult when HLA alleles, especially DR and DQ, strongly co-occurred. Roughly uniform sequencing depth across donors was assumed in presence/absence analyses, although this assumption may not hold. Across donors, most TCR sequences were observed very rarely, whereas some public TCRs were present in many individuals. In the study, around 160 TCR beta chains were listed as associated with cytomegalovirus. In a later analysis, several top co-occurrence clusters were reported to appear linked to parvovirus B19, influenza, CMV and Epstein-Barr virus. The classifier was reported to diagnose cytomegalovirus status with high specificity and sensitivity in both the original cohort and the validation cohort. V-gene and J-gene trimming of TCR beta chains was associated with a missense DCLRE1C variant in a later genetic analysis, and the association was replicated in an independent cohort. Compared with equally common non-associated chains, HLA-associated TCR beta chains in a later analysis were more clonally expanded and had lower generation probabilities.

Receptor libraries were prepared by the immunoSEQ multiplex PCR assay. A mixture of 60 forward primers for TCR Vbeta segments and 13 reverse primers for TCR Jbeta segments was used in the multiplex PCR. A multiplex PCR assay on genomic DNA amplified the CDR3 region of rearranged TCR beta genes. Amplified TCR beta libraries were sequenced as 87-base-pair reads on the Illumina HiSeq System. Regarding the original processing steps: In a later analysis, tens of millions of unique TCR beta chains were counted across the 650 to 700 repertoires, and approximately 11 million of these chains were shared by at least two donors. Raw reads were error-corrected and collapsed into unique sequences by a nearest-neighbor algorithm in which closely related sequences were merged to remove PCR and sequencing errors. CDR3 sequences were aligned to IMGT reference sequences to assign V, D and J gene segments. Each retained sequence needed at least a six-nucleotide match to both a V gene segment and a J gene segment. Rearrangements were classified as productive when the CDR3 lacked stop codons and remained in frame with V and J, and all other rearrangements were classified as non-productive. CDR3 was defined by IMGT convention, running from the second conserved V-encoded cysteine to the conserved J-encoded phenylalanine. The earlier analysis of some 580 of the donors excluded any sequence lacking an unambiguous match to a single V gene segment. In an earlier analysis of some 590 of the donors, a V segment was called functional when productive rearrangements were above 56.7%, and segregating when the standard deviation between donors exceeded 5%. To diagnose cytomegalovirus status from the catalog of TCR beta chain sequences, a statistical classification framework was built. V and J gene assignment, in a later analysis, came from comparing TCR nucleotide sequences with IMGT/GENE-DB human TR gene sequences. In a later analysis, CDR3 sequences and most-parsimonious VDJ recombination scenarios were assigned using the TCRdist pipeline. In a later analysis, each TCR beta chain was defined by its CDR3 amino acid sequence together with its V-gene family, and reads lacking a unique V-gene family were excluded. To address suspected cross-contamination and a sequencing artifact, a later analysis removed under 600 highly shared, low-generation-probability nucleotide sequences. A later analysis calculated a clonal expansion index for each public chain from normalized within-repertoire ranks of inferred template counts. In a later analysis, generation probabilities were computed with a VDJ recombination model fitted to out-of-frame rearrangements, and the resulting probabilities were checked against IGoR. Hypergeometric tests were used in a later analysis to score TCR-TCR, TCR-HLA and TCR-CMV co-occurrence, with a repertoire-size bias correction applied to the TCR pairs. False discovery rates were estimated in a later analysis by permuting HLA or CMV assignments 20 times. In a later analysis, co-occurring TCRs were grouped with DBSCAN, and TCRdist sequence similarity was added when clustering was performed within HLA-allele-positive subsets. Repertoires with fewer than 30,000 or more than 120,000 public chains were left out of co-occurrence clustering, as were a handful of repertoires with anomalous nucleotide sharing. The immuneACCESS repertoire file appears here via TCRdb, limited to in-frame rearrangements. These files lack a portion of the clones; in checked studies, under half of the deficit traces to unresolved V genes, and the cause of the others is not known. The V and J calls and the clone size are those of that table, but D and trimming were determined from the DNA. The table for this sample lists approximately 200,000 clones; less than 85% of them were counted only once. The top ten clonotypes cover 0.22% of the sample.

The cohort consisted of some 730 healthy bone marrow donors. At the time of sampling, all cohort members were nominally healthy, though unrecorded immune exposures were likely present. The donor tested CMV seronegative, placing the donor among the 350 or so seronegative members of the cohort. Every donor gave a peripheral blood sample, and the peripheral blood mononuclear cells from that sample were used for TCR beta sequencing. The Qiagen DNeasy Blood Extraction Kit was used to extract genomic DNA from the blood cell samples. The CDR3, cysteine through phenylalanine, is 11 amino acids long. CDR3 DNA only is kept here, 33 bases in frame from base 1. CDR1 and CDR2 were assigned from the germline V gene (reference sequence) as SEHNR and FQNEAQ. Trimming at the junction amounts to 11 bases on V and 7 bases on J, and the germline ends lie 12 bases apart.

This receptor was obtained from a girl aged 2 to 9 in good health and CMV-seronegative. The rearrangement joined TRBV7-9 to TRBJ2-1; TRBD2 could be the D gene, as 6 bases match. Sample: PBMCs. For the CDR3, the sequence is CAWREENEQFF. The DNA sequence is TGTGCCTGGCGGGAAGAGAATGAGCAGTTCTTC.